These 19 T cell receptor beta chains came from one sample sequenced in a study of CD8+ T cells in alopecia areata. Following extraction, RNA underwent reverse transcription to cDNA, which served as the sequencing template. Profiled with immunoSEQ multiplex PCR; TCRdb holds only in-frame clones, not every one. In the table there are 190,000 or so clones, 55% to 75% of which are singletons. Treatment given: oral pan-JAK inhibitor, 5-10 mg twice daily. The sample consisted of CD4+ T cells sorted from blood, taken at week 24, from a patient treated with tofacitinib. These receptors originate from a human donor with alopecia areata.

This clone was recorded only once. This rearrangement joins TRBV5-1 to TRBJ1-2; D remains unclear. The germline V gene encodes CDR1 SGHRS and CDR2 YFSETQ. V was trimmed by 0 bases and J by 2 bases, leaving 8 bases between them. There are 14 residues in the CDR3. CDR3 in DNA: TGCGCCAGCAGCTTGGGGACGGAGAACTATGGCTACACCTTC. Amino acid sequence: CASSLGTENYGYTF.

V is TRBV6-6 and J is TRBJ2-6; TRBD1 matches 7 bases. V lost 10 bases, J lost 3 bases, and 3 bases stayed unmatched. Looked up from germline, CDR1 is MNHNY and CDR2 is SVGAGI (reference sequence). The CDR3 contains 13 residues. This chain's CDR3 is CAINRGGANVLTF. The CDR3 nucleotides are TGTGCCATAAACAGGGGTGGGGCCAACGTCCTGACTTTC.

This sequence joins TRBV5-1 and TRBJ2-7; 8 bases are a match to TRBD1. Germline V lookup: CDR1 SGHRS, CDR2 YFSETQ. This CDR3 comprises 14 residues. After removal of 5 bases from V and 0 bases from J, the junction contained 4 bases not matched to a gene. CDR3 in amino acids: CASRLGQVSYEQYF. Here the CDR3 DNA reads TGCGCCAGCAGGCTGGGACAGGTCTCCTACGAGCAGTACTTC.

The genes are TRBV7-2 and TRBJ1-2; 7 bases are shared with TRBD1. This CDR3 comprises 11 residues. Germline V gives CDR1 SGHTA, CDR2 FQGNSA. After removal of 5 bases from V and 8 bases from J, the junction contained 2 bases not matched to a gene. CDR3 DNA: TGTGCCAGCAGCCGACAGGGCGGCTACACCTTC. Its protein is CASSRQGGYTF.

The CDR3 bases are TGTGCCAGCAGCTTGGCACCTCGGACGGCCCACTATGGCTACACCTTC. It specifies CASSLAPRTAHYGYTF. The chain has TRBV5-4 and TRBJ1-2; D is uncertain. Trimming stripped 0 bases from V and 3 bases from J, with 15 bases between. The germline V gene has CDR1 SGHNT and CDR2 YYREEE (reference sequence). The length of the CDR3 is 16 residues. Full variable domain (remainder filled in from reference TRBV5-4 and TRBJ1-2): ETGVTQSPTHLIKTRGQQVTLRCSSQSGHNTVSWYQQALGQGPQFIFQYYREEENGRGNFPPRFSGLQFPNYSSELNVNALELDDSALYLCASSLAPRTAHYGYTFGSGTRLTVV.

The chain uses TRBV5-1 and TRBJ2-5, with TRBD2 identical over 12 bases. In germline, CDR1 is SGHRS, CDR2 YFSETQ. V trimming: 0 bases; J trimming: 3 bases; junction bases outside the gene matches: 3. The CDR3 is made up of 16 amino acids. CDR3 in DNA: TGCGCCAGCAGCTTGGTGAGGACTAGCGGGGAAGAGACCCAGTACTTC. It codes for CASSLVRTSGEETQYF.

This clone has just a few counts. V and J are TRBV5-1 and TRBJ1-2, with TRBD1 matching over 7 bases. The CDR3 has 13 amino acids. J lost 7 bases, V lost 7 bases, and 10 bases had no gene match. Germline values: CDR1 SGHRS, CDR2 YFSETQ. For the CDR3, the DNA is TGCGCCAGCCGCCTGGACAGGAATAGTGGCTACACCTTC. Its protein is CASRLDRNSGYTF.

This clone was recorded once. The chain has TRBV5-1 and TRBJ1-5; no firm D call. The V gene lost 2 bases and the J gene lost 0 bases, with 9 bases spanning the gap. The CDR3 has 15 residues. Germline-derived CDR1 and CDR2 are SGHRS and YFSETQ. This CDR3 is CASSLGQDSNQPQHF. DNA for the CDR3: TGCGCCAGCAGCTTAGGGCAGGATAGCAATCAGCCCCAGCATTTT.

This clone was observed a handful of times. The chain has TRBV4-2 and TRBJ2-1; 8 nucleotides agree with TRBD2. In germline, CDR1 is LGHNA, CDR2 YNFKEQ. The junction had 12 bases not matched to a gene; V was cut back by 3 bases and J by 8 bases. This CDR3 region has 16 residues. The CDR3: CASSHSRGAGAHEQFF. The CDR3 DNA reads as TGTGCCAGCAGCCATTCGCGGGGGGCCGGAGCGCATGAGCAGTTCTTC.

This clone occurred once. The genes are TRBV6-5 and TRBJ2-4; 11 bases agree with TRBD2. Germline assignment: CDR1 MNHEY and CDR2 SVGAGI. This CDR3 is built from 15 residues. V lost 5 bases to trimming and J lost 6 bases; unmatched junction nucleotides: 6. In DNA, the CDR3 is TGTGCCAGCAGTGCTAGCGGGAGGTCCGCAAACATTCAGTACTTC. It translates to CASSASGRSANIQYF.

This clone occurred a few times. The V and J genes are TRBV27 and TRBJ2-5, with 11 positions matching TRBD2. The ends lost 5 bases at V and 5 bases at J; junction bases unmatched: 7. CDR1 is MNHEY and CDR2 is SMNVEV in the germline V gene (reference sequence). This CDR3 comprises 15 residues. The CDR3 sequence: CASSATLAGVETQYF. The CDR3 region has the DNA TGTGCCAGCAGTGCGACACTAGCGGGAGTGGAGACCCAGTACTTC.

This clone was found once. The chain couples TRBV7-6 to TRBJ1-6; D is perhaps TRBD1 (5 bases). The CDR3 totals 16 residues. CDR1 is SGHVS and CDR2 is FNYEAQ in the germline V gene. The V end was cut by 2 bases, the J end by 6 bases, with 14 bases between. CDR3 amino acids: CASSLFPRGGNSPLHF. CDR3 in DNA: TGTGCCAGCAGCTTATTCCCGAGGGGAGGTAATTCACCCCTCCACTTT.

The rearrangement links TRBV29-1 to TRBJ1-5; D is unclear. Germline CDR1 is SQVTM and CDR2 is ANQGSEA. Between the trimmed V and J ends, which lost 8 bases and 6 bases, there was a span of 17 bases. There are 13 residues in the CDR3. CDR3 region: CSREGFSCQPQHF. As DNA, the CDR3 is TGCAGCCGGGAAGGTTTTAGTTGTCAGCCCCAGCATTTT.

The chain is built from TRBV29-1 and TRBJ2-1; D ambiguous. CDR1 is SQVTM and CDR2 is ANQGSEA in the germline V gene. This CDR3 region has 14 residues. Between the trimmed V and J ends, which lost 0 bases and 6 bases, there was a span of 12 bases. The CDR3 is CSVEDSWASNEQFF. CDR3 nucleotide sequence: TGCAGCGTTGAAGATTCATGGGCCAGCAATGAGCAGTTCTTC.

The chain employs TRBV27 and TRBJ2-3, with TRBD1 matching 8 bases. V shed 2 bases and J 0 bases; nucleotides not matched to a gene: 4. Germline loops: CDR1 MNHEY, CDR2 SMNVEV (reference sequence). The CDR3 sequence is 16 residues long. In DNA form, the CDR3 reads TGTGCCAGCAGTTTACAGGGGGCGCCTAGCACAGATACGCAGTATTTT. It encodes CASSLQGAPSTDTQYF.

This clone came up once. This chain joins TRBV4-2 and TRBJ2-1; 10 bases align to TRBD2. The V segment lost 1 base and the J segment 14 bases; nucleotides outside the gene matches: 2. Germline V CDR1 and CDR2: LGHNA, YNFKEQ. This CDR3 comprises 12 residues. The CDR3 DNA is TGTGCCAGCAGCCAAGGGAGCGGGGGGGAGTTCTTC. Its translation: CASSQGSGGEFF.

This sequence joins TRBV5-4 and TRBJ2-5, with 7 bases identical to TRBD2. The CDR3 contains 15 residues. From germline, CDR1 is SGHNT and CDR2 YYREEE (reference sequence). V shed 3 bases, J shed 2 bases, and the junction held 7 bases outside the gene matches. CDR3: CASSSAGDIQETQYF. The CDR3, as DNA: TGTGCCAGCAGCTCCGCGGGAGACATACAAGAGACCCAGTACTTC. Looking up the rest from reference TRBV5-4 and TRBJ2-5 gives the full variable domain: ETGVTQSPTHLIKTRGQQVTLRCSSQSGHNTVSWYQQALGQGPQFIFQYYREEENGRGNFPPRFSGLQFPNYSSELNVNALELDDSALYLCASSSAGDIQETQYFGPGTRLLVL.

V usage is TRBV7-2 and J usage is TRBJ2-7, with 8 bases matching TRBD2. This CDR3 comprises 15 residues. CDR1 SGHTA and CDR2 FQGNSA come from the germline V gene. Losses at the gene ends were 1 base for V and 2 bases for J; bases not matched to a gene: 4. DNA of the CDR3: TGTGCCAGCAGCTTAGGCGCAGCGGGAGCCTACGAGCAGTACTTC. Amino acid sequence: CASSLGAAGAYEQYF. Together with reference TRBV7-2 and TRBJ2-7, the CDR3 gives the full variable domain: GAGVSQSPSNKVTEKGKDVELRCDPISGHTALYWYRQSLGQGLEFLIYFQGNSAPDKSGLPSDRFSAERTGGSVSTLTIQRTQQEDSAVYLCASSLGAAGAYEQYFGPGTRLTVT.

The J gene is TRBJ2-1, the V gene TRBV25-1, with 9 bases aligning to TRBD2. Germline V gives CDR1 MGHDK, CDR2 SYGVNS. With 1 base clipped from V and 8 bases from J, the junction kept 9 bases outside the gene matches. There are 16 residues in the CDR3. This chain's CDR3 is CASSELGGGALDEQFF. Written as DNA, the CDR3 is TGTGCCAGCAGTGAATTAGGCGGGGGGGCTTTGGATGAGCAGTTCTTC.